These 11 T cell receptor beta chains were sequenced from one sample in a study of cytomegalovirus exposure and HLA in healthy donors. 13 Jbeta primers and 60 Vbeta primers were used for the PCR. Using immunoSEQ multiplex PCR, the repertoire was profiled, and TCRdb retains in-frame clones only, with some absent. The data contain about 140,000 clones, approximately 70% of them singletons. The sequencing sample was made of PBMCs. The origin of the receptors is a woman between 35 and 50 years old in good health and CMV-seronegative.

The chain has TRBV6-5 and TRBJ1-3; D is perhaps TRBD1 (5 bases). Trimming took off 0 bases at V and 2 bases at J, with 8 bases between the two ends. The V gene's germline CDR1 is MNHEY and CDR2 SVGAGI. The CDR3 is 15 residues long. In nucleotides, the CDR3 is TGTGCCAGCAGTTACTCGTCAGGGCCTGGAAACACCATATATTTT. This gives the protein CASSYSSGPGNTIYF.

The V gene is TRBV2, the J gene TRBJ2-1, with 10 bases lining up with TRBD2. Germline CDR1 SNHLY, CDR2 FYNNEI. The CDR3 extends over 15 amino acids. V trimming: 2 bases; J trimming: 5 bases; junction bases outside the gene matches: 3. The CDR3 spells CASSELAGGHNEQFF. The CDR3 nucleotides read TGTGCCAGCAGTGAATTAGCGGGGGGCCACAATGAGCAGTTCTTC.

The chain recombines TRBV28 with TRBJ1-2, with TRBD1 identical over 8 bases. The germline gives CDR1 MDHEN, CDR2 SYDVKM. With V trimmed by 7 bases and J by 8 bases, 15 bases remained unmatched. The CDR3 consists of 15 residues. The CDR3 region is CASTPIPSQGVGYTF. As DNA, the CDR3 is TGTGCCAGCACCCCCATTCCGTCACAGGGGGTCGGCTACACCTTC.

The V call is TRBV4-3, the J call TRBJ1-2; 10 nucleotides agree with TRBD1. Germline V gene lookup returns CDR1 LGHNA and CDR2 YSLEER. Germline trimming cut 4 bases from V and 4 bases from J; bases unmatched to any gene: 6. The CDR3 runs 15 residues. The CDR3 nucleotides are TGCGCCAGCAGCCCCAGACAGGGGGCGGTCTATGGCTACACCTTC. Its translation is CASSPRQGAVYGYTF.

The rearrangement uses TRBV10-3 and TRBJ1-2, with TRBD1 identical over 7 bases. There are 16 residues in the CDR3. Trimming at V came to 2 bases and at J to 3 bases, leaving 9 bases not matched to a gene. Germline lookup yields CDR1 ENHRY and CDR2 SYGVKD. CDR3 sequence reads: CAISEPTRTGDYGYTF. In DNA form, the CDR3 reads TGTGCCATCAGTGAGCCCACTCGTACAGGGGACTATGGCTACACCTTC.

The chain is built from TRBV6-6 and TRBJ1-1, with D possibly TRBD1 on 6 matching bases. Germline CDR1 is MNHNY and CDR2 is SVGAGI (reference sequence). V dropped 5 bases and J dropped 3 bases, with 13 bases sitting between them. This CDR3 has 14 residues. The CDR3 nucleotides read TGTGCCAGCAGTATACGTTCAGGGGACACTGAAGCTTTCTTT. Its protein product is CASSIRSGDTEAFF.

The J gene is TRBJ2-1, the V gene TRBV7-9, with D perhaps matching TRBD2 (5 bases). The CDR3 is 14 amino acids. CDR1 and CDR2 (germline): SEHNR, FQNEAQ (reference sequence). Trimming removed 3 bases from V and 9 bases from J, with 15 bases in between. The CDR3 reads CASSLNPSRGEQFF. In DNA, the CDR3 is TGTGCCAGCAGCTTGAACCCCTCCCGGGGTGAGCAGTTCTTC.

As concerns this clone: In the same sample, other DNA sequences code for this CDR3. V and J are TRBV6-5 and TRBJ1-2; unclear D gene. Germline loops: CDR1 MNHEY, CDR2 SVGAGI. This CDR3 comprises 14 residues. Trimming took 0 bases from V and 1 from J, leaving 6 bases between them. CDR3 bases: TGTGCCAGCAGTTACTCTCCGGGTAACTATGGCTACACCTTC. This gives the protein CASSYSPGNYGYTF.

This clone was recorded only once. CDR3 sequence reads: CASSLGGGQGASGYSPLHF. CDR3 DNA sequence: TGTGCCAGCTCACTCGGAGGGGGACAGGGGGCCTCTGGGTATTCACCCCTCCACTTT. The J gene is TRBJ1-6, the V gene TRBV18; 12 nucleotides line up with TRBD1. J lost 8 bases, V lost 4 bases, and 15 bases had no gene match. Germline V CDR1 and CDR2: KGHSH, LQKENI. The CDR3 loop spans 19 amino acids.

The chain has TRBV11-2 and TRBJ2-5; 7 nucleotides align to TRBD1. Germline CDR1 and CDR2: SGHAT and FQNNGV. Trimming took 7 bases from V and 3 from J; bases not matched to a gene: 5. This CDR3 spans 13 amino acids. As DNA, the CDR3 is TGTGCCAGCACCACGACAGGGAAAGAGACCCAGTACTTC. Amino acid sequence: CASTTTGKETQYF.

This chain uses TRBV9 with TRBJ2-1; 7 bases are shared with TRBD2. V lost 0 bases, J lost 9 bases, and 9 bases stayed unmatched. The germline V gene encodes CDR1 SGDLS and CDR2 YYNGEE. The CDR3 runs 15 residues. The CDR3 sequence is CASSVVSGLSSEQFF. The CDR3 bases are TGTGCCAGCAGCGTAGTTAGCGGGCTAAGTTCTGAGCAGTTCTTC.